These 18 T cell receptor beta chains originate from one sample sequenced in a study of blood T cell repertoires in COVID-19. The method was immunoSEQ multiplex PCR; TCRdb's version includes in-frame clones alone and lacks a portion of them. Here the sample spans about 380,000 clones, roughly 87% being singletons. The sample taken for sequencing was PBMCs or T cells enriched from blood (not recorded which). The receptors were gathered from a woman aged 25 to 45 who had recovered from COVID-19.

This chain connects TRBV11-2 to TRBJ2-1; 7 bases agree with TRBD2. CDR1 and CDR2 from the germline V gene are SGHAT and FQNNGV. The CDR3 runs to 16 residues. Losses at the gene ends were 8 bases for V and 3 bases for J; bases not matched to a gene: 13. This CDR3 is CASRDLTSSGYNEQFF. The CDR3 DNA sequence: TGTGCCAGCCGCGATTTAACGTCTAGCGGCTACAATGAGCAGTTCTTC.

This clone was observed a few times. This CDR3 reads CASSLESRLTYEQYF. Here the CDR3 DNA reads TGTGCCAGCAGCTTAGAATCGAGGCTAACCTACGAGCAGTACTTC. This chain connects TRBV7-2 to TRBJ2-7; no clear D. The CDR3 covers 15 residues. V dropped 1 base and J dropped 2 bases, with 12 bases sitting between them. Germline loops: CDR1 SGHTA, CDR2 FQGNSA.

This chain links TRBV30 with TRBJ1-1, with a possible D match to TRBD1 (5 bases). The germline CDR1 and CDR2 sequences are GTSNPN and SVGIG (reference sequence). This CDR3 contains 12 residues. V lost 3 bases, J lost 5 bases, and 10 bases lay in between. The CDR3 nucleotides read TGTGCCTGGAGGTCGGGGGGGACTGAAGCTTTCTTT. Translation gives CAWRSGGTEAFF.

This chain joins TRBV19 and TRBJ1-2; the D gene is possibly TRBD1 (5 bases). The germline V and J ends were trimmed by 5 bases and 7 bases, with 14 bases remaining between them. CDR1 and CDR2 (germline): LNHDA, SQIVND (reference sequence). This CDR3 comprises 13 residues. The DNA of the CDR3 is TGTGCCAGTAGTGAGGCAGGGTCGGGTGGCTACACCTTC. Translation gives CASSEAGSGGYTF.

The table lists this clone with a few counts. The chain joins TRBV29-1 to TRBJ1-2; unclear D gene. This CDR3 has 12 amino acids. Germline V gene data show CDR1 as SQVTM and CDR2 as ANQGSEA. Between the trimmed V and J ends, which lost 3 bases and 5 bases, there was a span of 10 bases. CDR3 DNA: TGCAGCGTTGAGGTAGCCGAGTATGGCTACACCTTC. Its translation is CSVEVAEYGYTF.

The chain carries TRBV7-9 and TRBJ1-4; D is unclear. Germline V lookup: CDR1 SEHNR, CDR2 FQNEAQ (reference sequence). V lost 4 bases, J lost 8 bases, and 8 bases lay in between. The CDR3 covers 12 residues. The CDR3 spells CASSSESEKLFF. Here the CDR3 DNA reads TGTGCCAGCAGCTCGGAGAGCGAAAAACTGTTTTTT.

The CDR3: CSASSHGSEQYF. The DNA for the CDR3 is TGCAGCGCCTCGTCCCACGGGAGCGAGCAGTACTTC. The V gene is TRBV29-1, the J gene TRBJ2-7; D perhaps matches TRBD2 (6 bases). The CDR3 covers 12 residues. The germline CDR1 and CDR2 sequences are SQVTM and ANQGSEA. Between the trimmed V and J ends, which lost 7 bases and 6 bases, there was a span of 16 bases.

Note on this clone: Other DNA sequences within the sample encode an identical CDR3. The gene calls are TRBV5-8 and TRBJ2-3; D perhaps matches TRBD2 (6 bases). This CDR3 spans 11 amino acids. Germline V lookup: CDR1 SGHTS, CDR2 YDEGEE. The CDR3 nucleotides read TGTGGTGGGGGGAGTACAGATACGCAGTATTTT. This codes for CGGGSTDTQYF.

The chain joins TRBV4-1 to TRBJ1-4; weak D call: TRBD1 (5 bases). The CDR3 runs to 15 residues. V was trimmed by 3 bases and J by 7 bases, leaving 15 bases between them. In germline, CDR1 is MGHRA, CDR2 YSYEKL. CDR3 DNA: TGCGCCAGCAGCCACCGACAGAAGTCGGGTGAAAAACTGTTTTTT. Translated, it gives CASSHRQKSGEKLFF.

The chain is built from TRBV6-5 and TRBJ2-5; 7 positions match TRBD1. J gave up 2 bases and V 6 bases, and 6 bases lay outside the gene matches. Per the germline V gene, CDR1 is MNHEY and CDR2 is SVGAGI. The CDR3 covers 14 residues. In DNA form, the CDR3 reads TGTGCCAGCAGGAAGGACAGGCAACAAGAGACCCAGTACTTC. Amino acids: CASRKDRQQETQYF.

The rearrangement links TRBV18 to TRBJ1-2; D might be TRBD1 (6 bases). With 1 base removed from V and 4 bases from J, the gap between germline ends came to 16 bases. CDR1 is KGHSH and CDR2 is LQKENI in the germline V gene. This CDR3 has 16 amino acids. The CDR3 sequence is CASSPLLQGTSYGYTF. The CDR3 DNA sequence: TGTGCCAGCTCACCACTTCTCCAGGGGACTAGCTATGGCTACACCTTC.

This sequence joins TRBV11-2 and TRBJ2-3; TRBD2 agrees at 10 bases. Germline values: CDR1 SGHAT, CDR2 FQNNGV. V trimming: 2 bases; J trimming: 4 bases; junction bases outside the gene matches: 9. This CDR3 has 17 amino acids. As DNA, the CDR3 is TGTGCCAGCAGCTTAAATGGAGCGGGAGGGCCCCCAGATACGCAGTATTTT. This codes for CASSLNGAGGPPDTQYF.

The genes are TRBV7-9 and TRBJ1-1; possible D gene TRBD1, 6 bases. Germline loops: CDR1 SEHNR, CDR2 FQNEAQ (reference sequence). CDR3 length: 14 residues. V dropped 1 base and J dropped 7 bases, with 13 bases sitting between them. In DNA, the CDR3 is TGTGCCAGCAGCTTAGAGGGGGAATCTGGTGAAGCTTTCTTT. This translates into CASSLEGESGEAFF.

This chain connects TRBV5-1 to TRBJ2-2, with 9 positions matching TRBD2. The V gene's germline CDR1 is SGHRS and CDR2 YFSETQ. Trimming took 0 bases from V and 5 from J; bases not matched to a gene: 5. The CDR3 runs to 16 residues. In nucleotides, the CDR3 is TGCGCCAGCAGCTTGGTGCGGGAGGGTCGGACCGGGGAGCTGTTTTTT. Amino acids: CASSLVREGRTGELFF.

The chain carries TRBV6-2 or TRBV6-3 and TRBJ2-7; no clear D. Germline V gives CDR1 MNHEY, CDR2 SVGEGT. V was cut by 3 bases and J by 0 bases, with 12 bases left in between. The CDR3 has 15 residues. The CDR3 loop is CASSYPGGSSYEQYF. The CDR3 DNA follows: TGTGCCAGCAGTTATCCGGGTGGAAGCTCCTACGAGCAGTACTTC.

The chain is built from TRBV27 and TRBJ2-5; 7 nucleotides agree with TRBD1. Germline trimming cut 3 bases from V and 4 bases from J; bases unmatched to any gene: 17. The CDR3 loop spans 18 amino acids. Per germline, CDR1 MNHEY and CDR2 SMNVEV (reference sequence). The CDR3 here is CASSFRQGYGTNRETQYF. Written as DNA, the CDR3 is TGTGCCAGCAGTTTCCGACAGGGTTATGGCACAAATCGAGAGACCCAGTACTTC.

J is TRBJ1-4 and V is TRBV27; D is ambiguous. V was clipped by 6 bases and J by 2 bases, with 16 bases between them. The CDR3 consists of 16 residues. In germline, CDR1 is MNHEY, CDR2 SMNVEV (reference sequence). The DNA for the CDR3 is TGTGCCAGCAGAACAACTACATCCGTGACTAATGAAAAACTGTTTTTT. As protein: CASRTTTSVTNEKLFF.

CDR3 bases: TGTGCCAGCAGTACAGGGTACGAGCAGTACTTC. Protein: CASSTGYEQYF. The chain employs TRBV12-3 or TRBV12-4 and TRBJ2-7; D might be TRBD1 (6 bases). The CDR3 runs to 11 residues. V was cut by 5 bases and J by 4 bases, with 6 bases left in between.